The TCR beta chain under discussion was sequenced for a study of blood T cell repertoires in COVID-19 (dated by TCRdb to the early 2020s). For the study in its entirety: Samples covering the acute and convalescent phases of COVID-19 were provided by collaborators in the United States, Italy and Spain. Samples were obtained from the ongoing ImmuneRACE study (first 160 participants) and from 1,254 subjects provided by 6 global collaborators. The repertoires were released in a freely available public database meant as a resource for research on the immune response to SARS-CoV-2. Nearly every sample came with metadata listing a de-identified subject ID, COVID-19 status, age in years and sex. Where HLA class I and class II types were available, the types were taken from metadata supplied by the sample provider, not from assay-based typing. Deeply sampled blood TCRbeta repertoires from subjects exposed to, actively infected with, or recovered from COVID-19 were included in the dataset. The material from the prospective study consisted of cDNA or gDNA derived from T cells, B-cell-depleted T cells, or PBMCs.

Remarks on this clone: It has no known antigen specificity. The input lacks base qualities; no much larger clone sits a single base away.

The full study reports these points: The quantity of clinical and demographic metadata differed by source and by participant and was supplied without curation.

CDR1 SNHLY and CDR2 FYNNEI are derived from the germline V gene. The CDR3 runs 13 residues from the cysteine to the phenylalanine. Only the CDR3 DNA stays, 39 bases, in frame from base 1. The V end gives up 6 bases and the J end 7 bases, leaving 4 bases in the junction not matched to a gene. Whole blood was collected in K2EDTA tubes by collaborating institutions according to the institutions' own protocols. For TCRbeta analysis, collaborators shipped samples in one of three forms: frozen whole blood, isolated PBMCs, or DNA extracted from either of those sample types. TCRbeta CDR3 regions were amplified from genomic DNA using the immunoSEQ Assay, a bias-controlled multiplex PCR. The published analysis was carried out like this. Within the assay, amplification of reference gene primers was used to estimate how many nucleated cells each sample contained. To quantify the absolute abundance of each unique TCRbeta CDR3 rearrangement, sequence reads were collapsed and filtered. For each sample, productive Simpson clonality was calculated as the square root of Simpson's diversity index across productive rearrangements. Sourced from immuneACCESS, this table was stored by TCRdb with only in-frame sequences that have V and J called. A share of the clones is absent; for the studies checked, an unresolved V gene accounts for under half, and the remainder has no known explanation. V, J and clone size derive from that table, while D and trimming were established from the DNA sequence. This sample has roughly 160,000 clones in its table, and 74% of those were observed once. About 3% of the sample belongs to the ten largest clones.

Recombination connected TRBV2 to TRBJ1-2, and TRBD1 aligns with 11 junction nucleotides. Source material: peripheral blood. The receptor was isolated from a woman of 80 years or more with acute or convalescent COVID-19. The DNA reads TGTGCCAGCAGAGGGGACAGGGGGACTGGCTACACCTTC. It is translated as CASRGDRGTGYTF.